This T cell receptor (beta chain) was sequenced in a study of technical replicates of blood from a few donors. Only in-frame clones appear in the TCRdb table, and some are missing; sequencing was by immunoSEQ multiplex PCR. The sample lists 66,000 or so clones; 70% to 90% were seen once. CDR1 SGHTA and CDR2 FQGNSA come from the germline V gene. This CDR3 has 13 residues. Trimming shortened V by 5 bases and J by 4 bases, and 9 bases separated the two germline ends. Sequenced input: PBMCs. J is TRBJ1-3 and V is TRBV7-2; D gene unclear. The receptor's source is a human donor in good health. Some clones in this sample may be carry-over from other donors' samples. As DNA, the CDR3 is TGTGCCAGCAGCCCGAACCGGGGAAACACCATATATTTT. It codes for CASSPNRGNTIYF. Variable domain in full (rest from reference TRBV7-2 and TRBJ1-3): GAGVSQSPSNKVTEKGKDVELRCDPISGHTALYWYRQSLGQGLEFLIYFQGNSAPDKSGLPSDRFSAERTGGSVSTLTIQRTQQEDSAVYLCASSPNRGNTIYFGEGSWLTVV.